This record covers a single T cell receptor beta chain. Its antigen is not known. The sample belongs to a study of CD8 T cells in ankylosing spondylitis. The authors made TCR beta libraries by quantitative 5'-RACE with molecular barcodes. Via MiXCR, TCRdb re-called the 5' RACE reads, giving one row per CDR3 protein. The sample shows 220,000 or so distinct CDR3 sequences, about 17% of them seen only once. Study findings and constraints: Characteristic, it appeared, of ankylosing spondylitis blood was a TCR beta motif of eight or nine highly homologous variants. Relatively scarce in peripheral blood, disease-linked clones were CD8+. Matched synovial fluid from ankylosing spondylitis patients was reported to be enriched for disease-linked clones.

The sample consisted of blood, either unsorted or a sorted T cell fraction (not recorded which). The TCR originated in a male donor with ankylosing spondylitis.

The CDR3 loop reads CASSPLAGINTGELFF. CDR3 nucleotides: TGTGCCAGCAGCCCTCTAGCGGGGATAAACACCGGGGAGCTGTTTTTT. The V and J genes are TRBV7-9 and TRBJ2-2; 9 bases map to TRBD2. Germline values: CDR1 SEHNR, CDR2 FQNEAQ (reference sequence). The V gene end was trimmed by 5 bases and the J gene end by 2 bases; junction bases not matched to a gene: 6. The CDR3 totals 16 residues.